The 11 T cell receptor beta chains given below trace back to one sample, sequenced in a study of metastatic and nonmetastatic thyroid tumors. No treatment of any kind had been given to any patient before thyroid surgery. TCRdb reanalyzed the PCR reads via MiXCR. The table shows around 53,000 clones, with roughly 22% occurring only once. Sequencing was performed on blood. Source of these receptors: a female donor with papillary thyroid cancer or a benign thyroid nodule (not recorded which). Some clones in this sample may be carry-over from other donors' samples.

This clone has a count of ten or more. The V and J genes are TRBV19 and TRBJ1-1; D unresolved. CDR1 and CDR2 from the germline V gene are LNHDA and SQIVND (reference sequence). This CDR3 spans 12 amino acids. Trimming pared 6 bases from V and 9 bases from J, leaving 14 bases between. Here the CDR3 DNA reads TGTGCCAGTAGGGATACGGCAGTAAAAGCTTTCTTT. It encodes CASRDTAVKAFF.

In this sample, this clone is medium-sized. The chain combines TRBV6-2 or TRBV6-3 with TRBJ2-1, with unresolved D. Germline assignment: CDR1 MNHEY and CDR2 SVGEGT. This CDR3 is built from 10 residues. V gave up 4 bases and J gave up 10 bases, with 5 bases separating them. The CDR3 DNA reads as TGTGCCAGCAGTTGGCCCGAGCAGTTCTTC. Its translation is CASSWPEQFF.

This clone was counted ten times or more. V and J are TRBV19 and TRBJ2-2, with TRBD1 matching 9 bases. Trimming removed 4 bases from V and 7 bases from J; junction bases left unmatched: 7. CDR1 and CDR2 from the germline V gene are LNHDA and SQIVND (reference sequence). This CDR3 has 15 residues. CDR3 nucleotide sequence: TGTGCCAGTAGTAAGGGGACAGGGTGGGACGGGGAGCTGTTTTTT. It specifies CASSKGTGWDGELFF.

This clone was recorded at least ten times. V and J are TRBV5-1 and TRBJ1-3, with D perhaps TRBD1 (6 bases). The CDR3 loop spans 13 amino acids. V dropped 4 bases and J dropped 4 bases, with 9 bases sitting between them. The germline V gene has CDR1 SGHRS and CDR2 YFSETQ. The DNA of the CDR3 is TGCGCCAGCAGCCCAGGGGTCGGAAACACCATATATTTT. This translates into CASSPGVGNTIYF.

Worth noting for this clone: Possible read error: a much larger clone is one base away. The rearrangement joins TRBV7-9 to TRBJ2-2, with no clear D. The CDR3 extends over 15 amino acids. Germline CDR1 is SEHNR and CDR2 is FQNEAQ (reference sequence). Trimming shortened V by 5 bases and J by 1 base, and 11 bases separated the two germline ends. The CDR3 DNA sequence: TGTGCCAGCAGCCCCGTGAAGGGGAACACCGGGGAGCTGTTTTTT. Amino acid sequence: CASSPVKGNTGELFF.

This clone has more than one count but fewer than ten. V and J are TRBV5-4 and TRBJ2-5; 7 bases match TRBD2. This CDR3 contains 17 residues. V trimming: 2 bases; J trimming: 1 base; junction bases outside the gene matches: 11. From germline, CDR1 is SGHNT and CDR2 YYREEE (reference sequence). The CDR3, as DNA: TGTGCCAGCAGCTTTTTGCCTAGCGGTTACGTCCAAGAGACCCAGTACTTC. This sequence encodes CASSFLPSGYVQETQYF.

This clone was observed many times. CDR3 region: CSARRGQANVLTF. The CDR3 DNA sequence: TGCAGTGCTAGAAGGGGACAGGCCAACGTCCTGACTTTC. V usage is TRBV20-1 and J usage is TRBJ2-6, with a possible D match to TRBD1 (6 bases). The ends were cut back, 2 bases at V and 6 bases at J, with 8 bases in the middle. The CDR3 totals 13 residues. Germline V gene lookup returns CDR1 DFQATT and CDR2 SNEGSKA (reference sequence).

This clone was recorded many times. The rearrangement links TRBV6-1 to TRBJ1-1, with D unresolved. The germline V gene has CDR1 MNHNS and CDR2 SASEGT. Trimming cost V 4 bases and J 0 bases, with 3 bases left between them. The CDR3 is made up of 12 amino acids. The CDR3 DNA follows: TGTGCCAGCAGTGTGGTGAACACTGAAGCTTTCTTT. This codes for CASSVVNTEAFF.

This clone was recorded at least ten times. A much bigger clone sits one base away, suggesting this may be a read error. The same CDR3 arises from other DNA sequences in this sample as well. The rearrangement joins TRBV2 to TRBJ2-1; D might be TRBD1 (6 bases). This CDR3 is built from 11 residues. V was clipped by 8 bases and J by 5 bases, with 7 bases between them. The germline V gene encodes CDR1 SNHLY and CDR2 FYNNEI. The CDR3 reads CASRQDNEQFF. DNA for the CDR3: TGTGCCAGCCGACAGGACAATGAGCAGTTCTTC.

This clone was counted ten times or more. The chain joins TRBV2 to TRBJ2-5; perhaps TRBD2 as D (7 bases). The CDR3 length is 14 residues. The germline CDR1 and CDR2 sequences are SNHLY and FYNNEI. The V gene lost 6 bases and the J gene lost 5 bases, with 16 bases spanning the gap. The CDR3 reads CASRDRGGRETQYF. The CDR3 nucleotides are TGTGCCAGCAGAGATAGGGGGGGCCGGGAGACCCAGTACTTC.

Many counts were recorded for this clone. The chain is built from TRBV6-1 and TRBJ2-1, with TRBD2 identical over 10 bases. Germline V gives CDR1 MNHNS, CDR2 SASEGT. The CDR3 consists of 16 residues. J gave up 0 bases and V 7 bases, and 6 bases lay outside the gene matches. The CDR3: CASTRTSGTSYNEQFF. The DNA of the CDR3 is TGTGCCAGCACCAGGACTAGCGGTACCTCCTACAATGAGCAGTTCTTC.